The 17 T cell receptor beta chains listed next were all sequenced from one sample in a study of cytotoxic CD8 clonotypes in ibrutinib-treated CLL (dated by TCRdb to 2020 to 2022). Receptor amplification or capture employed the immunoSEQ multiplex PCR assay. In its TCRdb copy, this immuneACCESS table keeps in-frame sequences only and misses some clones. Where compared with another copy, unresolved V genes explain less than half of these, and the others have no known cause. This sample has about 49,000 clones in its table, and approximately 53% of those were observed once. About 31% of the sample goes to the ten largest clones. The time point label on this specimen signifies: roughly 12 months on ibrutinib. Sample: PBMCs, taken after 12 months of ibrutinib treatment. These receptors all come from a human donor with chronic lymphocytic leukemia.

Only a few counts were recorded for this clone. This chain joins TRBV29-1 and TRBJ1-1; 8 bases fit TRBD1. Germline CDR1 and CDR2: SQVTM and ANQGSEA. V shed 3 bases and J 5 bases; nucleotides not matched to a gene: 11. CDR3 size: 15 residues. CDR3: CSVEDRARWTTEAFF. The CDR3 region has the DNA TGCAGCGTTGAGGACAGGGCCCGTTGGACTACTGAAGCTTTCTTT.

This clone appeared a few times. The chain combines TRBV2 with TRBJ1-5; no definite D call. Germline lookup yields CDR1 SNHLY and CDR2 FYNNEI. V lost 6 bases, J lost 0 bases, and 12 bases lay in between. The CDR3 sequence is 15 residues long. The CDR3 sequence is CASSADPFSNQPQHF. As DNA, the CDR3 is TGTGCCAGCAGCGCCGACCCGTTTAGCAATCAGCCCCAGCATTTT.

This chain joins TRBV19 and TRBJ2-2; D ambiguous. Germline V gene lookup returns CDR1 LNHDA and CDR2 SQIVND (reference sequence). Deletions cut 7 bases from V and 6 bases from J, with 9 bases between. CDR3 length equals 12 residues. CDR3 amino acids: CASTLEPGELFF. In DNA form, the CDR3 reads TGTGCCAGTACCCTCGAGCCCGGGGAGCTGTTTTTT.

With regard to this clone: Additional DNA sequences in this sample encode the identical CDR3. The rearrangement links TRBV7-8 to TRBJ1-2; tentative D call: TRBD1 (6 bases). Germline lookup yields CDR1 SGHVS and CDR2 FQNEAQ. Trimming left V 5 bases short and J 6 bases short, with 10 bases between. This CDR3 region has 12 residues. The CDR3 nucleotides are TGTGCCAGCAGCGACTACAGGGATGGCTACACCTTC. Amino acids: CASSDYRDGYTF.

This clone came up many times. This chain joins TRBV27 and TRBJ2-7; weak D call: TRBD1 (5 bases). V dropped 5 bases and J dropped 1 base, with 12 bases sitting between them. Germline V gives CDR1 MNHEY, CDR2 SMNVEV (reference sequence). The CDR3 extends over 14 amino acids. The CDR3 sequence: CASSPNRNSYEQYF. The CDR3, as DNA: TGTGCCAGCAGTCCTAACAGGAATTCCTACGAGCAGTACTTC.

The chain's CDR3 is CASSLGPGAAEAFF. The CDR3 bases are TGTGCCAGCAGCTTAGGCCCTGGGGCAGCTGAAGCTTTCTTT. The genes are TRBV7-3 and TRBJ1-1; possibly TRBD1 for D (5 bases). The length of the CDR3 is 14 residues. Deletions cut 2 bases from V and 6 bases from J, with 13 bases between. CDR1 SGHTA and CDR2 FQGTGA come from the germline V gene.

This chain links TRBV28 with TRBJ2-3; 10 bases map to TRBD1. CDR3 size: 16 residues. Per the germline V gene, CDR1 is MDHEN and CDR2 is SYDVKM. J gave up 2 bases and V 2 bases, and 4 bases lay outside the gene matches. The CDR3 loop is CASSLTGTGVTDTQYF. CDR3 in DNA: TGTGCCAGCAGTTTAACTGGGACAGGGGTCACAGATACGCAGTATTTT.

This clone has more than one count but fewer than ten. The chain uses TRBV29-1 and TRBJ1-1, with D perhaps matching TRBD1 (6 bases). Germline V gene lookup returns CDR1 SQVTM and CDR2 ANQGSEA. V dropped 6 bases and J dropped 2 bases, with 10 bases sitting between them. The length of the CDR3 is 12 residues. The CDR3 nucleotides read TGCAGCGTCCGACAGGCCAACACTGAAGCTTTCTTT. This translates into CSVRQANTEAFF.

This clone was seen more than once but under ten times. The chain is built from TRBV19 and TRBJ1-1, with D unclear. CDR3 size: 14 residues. Germline loops: CDR1 LNHDA, CDR2 SQIVND (reference sequence). Trimming pared 2 bases from V and 1 base from J, leaving 8 bases between. The CDR3 DNA reads TGTGCCAGTAGTATAAGGGAAAAGAACACTGAAGCTTTCTTT. This encodes CASSIREKNTEAFF.

This clone was found a few times. This chain joins TRBV28 and TRBJ1-1; D possibly corresponds to TRBD1 (5 bases). Germline values: CDR1 MDHEN, CDR2 SYDVKM. V shed 8 bases and J shed 6 bases, with 22 bases lying between them. The CDR3 sequence is 15 residues long. CDR3 sequence (DNA): TGTGCCAGCGGACCACGGGGGGGTCCAAGACCTGAAGCTTTCTTT. Amino acids: CASGPRGGPRPEAFF.

The chain recombines TRBV5-4 with TRBJ2-1, with 10 bases lining up with TRBD2. J lost 5 bases, V lost 2 bases, and 4 bases had no gene match. Germline V CDR1 and CDR2: SGHNT, YYREEE (reference sequence). The length of the CDR3 is 15 residues. CDR3 nucleotide sequence: TGTGCCAGCAGCTTCAGCGGGAGGGTTAACAATGAGCAGTTCTTC. Amino acid sequence: CASSFSGRVNNEQFF.

This clone was seen only a few times. This chain uses TRBV4-1 with TRBJ1-5; D gene unclear. Germline V CDR1 and CDR2: MGHRA, YSYEKL. Trimming pared 1 base from V and 2 bases from J, leaving 6 bases between. The CDR3 sequence is 14 residues long. The CDR3, as DNA: TGCGCCAGCAGCCAAGCGGGCGGCAATCAGCCCCAGCATTTT. Its translation: CASSQAGGNQPQHF.

This clone came up a few times. The chain couples TRBV5-1 to TRBJ2-5; D not resolved. The ends were cut back, 3 bases at V and 5 bases at J, with 17 bases in the middle. The CDR3 has 15 residues. CDR1 is SGHRS, CDR2 YFSETQ, per germline. Here the CDR3 reads CASSSSGPPMETQYF. Written as DNA, the CDR3 is TGCGCCAGCAGCTCGTCCGGGCCCCCGATGGAGACCCAGTACTTC. Full variable domain (outside the CDR3, taken from reference TRBV5-1 and TRBJ2-5): KAGVTQTPRYLIKTRGQQVTLSCSPISGHRSVSWYQQTPGQGLQFLFEYFSETQRNKGNFPGRFSGRQFSNSRSEMNVSTLELGDSALYLCASSSSGPPMETQYFGPGTRLLVL.

This chain joins TRBV28 and TRBJ1-2; no definite D call. This CDR3 has 15 residues. The V end was cut by 6 bases, the J end by 4 bases, with 18 bases between. Germline CDR1 is MDHEN and CDR2 is SYDVKM. The CDR3 coding sequence is TGTGCCAGCAGGGCGGCGGCGGCCCGTTTCTATGGCTACACCTTC. Translating gives CASRAAAARFYGYTF.

V and J are TRBV7-2 and TRBJ2-7; D gene ambiguous. Trimming shortened V by 4 bases and J by 4 bases, and 11 bases separated the two germline ends. Germline loops: CDR1 SGHTA, CDR2 FQGNSA. This CDR3 region has 13 residues. The DNA of the CDR3 is TGTGCCAGCAGCTCGCTAGGTAGTTACGAGCAGTACTTC. This encodes CASSSLGSYEQYF.

The J gene is TRBJ2-7, the V gene TRBV5-4, with TRBD2 matching 16 bases. The CDR3 extends over 17 amino acids. CDR1 is SGHNT and CDR2 is YYREEE in the germline V gene (reference sequence). The V and J ends lost 4 bases and 5 bases, in that order; junction bases with no gene match: 9. CDR3 sequence reads: CASSPGTSGRARNEQYF. Here the CDR3 DNA reads TGTGCCAGCAGCCCCGGGACTAGCGGGAGGGCCAGGAACGAGCAGTACTTC.

The V call is TRBV5-1, the J call TRBJ2-7; D is perhaps TRBD1 (6 bases). V lost 1 base to trimming and J lost 5 bases, with 13 bases between them. From germline, CDR1 is SGHRS and CDR2 YFSETQ. The CDR3 length is 14 residues. Here the CDR3 DNA reads TGCGCCAGCAGCTTGTCAGGGGTCACGAACGAGCAGTACTTC. This translates into CASSLSGVTNEQYF.